These 10 T cell receptor beta chains came from one sample sequenced in a study of T cells in Graves' hyperthyroidism and ophthalmopathy. RNA transcripts provided the source from which TCR beta CDR3 regions were amplified. A set of HTBI primers served as the primers for a first-round RT-PCR of the TCR CDR3. MiXCR was run by TCRdb on the multiplex PCR reads, yielding one entry per CDR3 protein. The data show fewer than 750,000 distinct CDR3 sequences, with roughly 15% seen just once and around 13% held by the top ten. Sample: blood. These receptors were obtained from a woman between 50 and 59 years old with Graves' ophthalmopathy.

This clonotype was recorded many times. This sequence joins TRBV7-2 and TRBJ1-2, with 7 nucleotides matching TRBD1. The V gene end was trimmed by 5 bases and the J gene end by 4 bases; junction bases not matched to a gene: 10. Per germline, CDR1 SGHTA and CDR2 FQGNSA. The CDR3 has 15 amino acids. In DNA, the CDR3 is TGTGCCAGCAGCCAACCGGACAGGCGGGGCTATGGCTACACCTTC. This sequence encodes CASSQPDRRGYGYTF.

This clonotype has a count of ten or more. The chain links TRBV10-3 to TRBJ1-1; D not certain. Trimming left V 0 bases short and J 5 bases short, with 13 bases between. CDR1 and CDR2 (germline): ENHRY, SYGVKD. This CDR3 is built from 15 residues. The CDR3 loop is CAISESGRSGTEAFF. CDR3 in DNA: TGTGCCATCAGTGAGTCAGGTCGGTCCGGGACTGAAGCTTTCTTT.

Only a few counts were recorded for this clonotype. This chain uses TRBV19 with TRBJ2-7; TRBD1 agrees at 7 bases. This CDR3 is built from 15 residues. Unmatched junction bases numbered 11, after V lost 6 bases and J lost 3 bases. The germline gives CDR1 LNHDA, CDR2 SQIVND (reference sequence). The CDR3 sequence is CASSNRDSGIYEQYF. CDR3 DNA: TGTGCCAGTAGCAACCGGGACAGTGGGATCTACGAGCAGTACTTC. Based on the CDR3 plus reference TRBV19 and TRBJ2-7, the full variable domain is DGGITQSPKYLFRKEGQNVTLSCEQNLNHDAMYWYRQDPGQGLRLIYYSQIVNDFQKGDIAEGYSVSREKKESFPLTVTSAQKNPTAFYLCASSNRDSGIYEQYFGPGTRLTVT.

About this clonotype itself: No conserved phenylalanine or tryptophan ends this CDR3, so it is likely a read error. V usage is TRBV7-2 and J usage is TRBJ2-1, with TRBD2 matching 8 bases. Germline CDR1 and CDR2: SGHTA and FQGNSA. The CDR3 spans 15 residues. With V trimmed by 9 bases and J by 1 base, 8 bases remained unmatched. The chain's CDR3 is CASQQRETSYNEQFS. CDR3 bases: TGTGCCAGTCAACAGCGGGAGACGTCCTACAATGAGCAGTTCTCC.

The chain has TRBV3-1 and TRBJ2-6; D not resolved. V was shortened by 2 bases and J by 2 bases, with 10 bases between the two germline ends. This CDR3 region has 16 residues. The germline V gene encodes CDR1 LGHDT and CDR2 YNNKEL (reference sequence). CDR3 amino acids: CASSQLSGAGANVLTF. CDR3 bases: TGTGCCAGCAGCCAATTGTCCGGAGCTGGGGCCAACGTCCTGACTTTC.

This clonotype was seen ten or more times. This CDR3 reads CASSFLGVNTEAFF. In DNA form, the CDR3 reads TGTGCCAGCAGTTTTCTTGGGGTGAACACTGAAGCTTTCTTT. The rearrangement links TRBV28 to TRBJ1-1; D is uncertain. CDR3 length: 14 residues. Germline CDR1 reads MDHEN; CDR2 reads SYDVKM. V was clipped by 3 bases and J by 0 bases, with 8 bases between them.

This clonotype was counted between two and nine times. V and J are TRBV12-3 or TRBV12-4 and TRBJ2-2, with TRBD1 as a possible D gene (6 bases). With 7 bases removed from V and 6 bases from J, the gap between germline ends came to 12 bases. CDR3 length: 13 amino acids. This chain's CDR3 is CASTTGIPGELFF. DNA for the CDR3: TGTGCCAGCACCACAGGGATACCCGGGGAGCTGTTTTTT.

This clonotype was counted only a few times. The rearrangement uses TRBV12-3 or TRBV12-4 and TRBJ1-4; D is perhaps TRBD1 (5 bases). Trimming pared 2 bases from V and 5 bases from J, leaving 12 bases between. The CDR3 runs to 15 residues. CDR3 coding DNA: TGTGCCAGCAGTTTACAGCAGGGACCAAATGAAAAACTGTTTTTT. It translates to CASSLQQGPNEKLFF.

There are a few counts of this clonotype. The V gene is TRBV5-8, the J gene TRBJ1-2, with TRBD1 as a possible D gene (5 bases). The CDR3 has 16 residues. Germline V gene lookup returns CDR1 SGHTS and CDR2 YDEGEE. Trimming shortened V by 3 bases and J by 5 bases, and 20 bases separated the two germline ends. CDR3 protein: CASSYGTASRLYGYTF. CDR3 coding DNA: TGTGCCAGCAGCTACGGGACTGCTTCTCGCCTATATGGCTACACCTTC.

The gene calls are TRBV19 and TRBJ1-5, with D unclear. With 7 bases removed from V and 0 bases from J, the gap between germline ends came to 16 bases. In germline, CDR1 is LNHDA, CDR2 SQIVND (reference sequence). There are 16 residues in the CDR3. The CDR3 loop reads CASTKWSGNSNQPQHF. CDR3 DNA sequence: TGTGCCAGTACCAAATGGAGTGGGAATAGCAATCAGCCCCAGCATTTT.